Included here is one T cell receptor beta chain sequence, with context. Its antigen remains unknown. The sample originates from a study of cytomegalovirus exposure and HLA in healthy donors. In the PCR, 60 Vbeta and 13 Jbeta primers were used. Sequenced by immunoSEQ multiplex PCR; TCRdb stores in-frame clones only, minus some. The sample includes about 180,000 clones, roughly 84% of them seen just once. Findings and caveats of the study: A later analysis showed HLA-associated TCR beta chains outstripping equally common others in clonal expansion. TCR beta V- and J-gene trimming was later associated with a missense DCLRE1C variant. CMV serostatus was the only recorded immune exposure for donors.

The junction had 4 bases not matched to a gene; V was cut back by 4 bases and J by 3 bases. Germline values: CDR1 SNHLY, CDR2 FYNNEI. This CDR3 contains 15 residues. The chain carries TRBV2 and TRBJ2-1; 9 nucleotides align to TRBD2. Material: PBMCs. This receptor was taken from a girl aged 2 to 10 in good health and CMV-seropositive. As DNA, the CDR3 is TGTGCCAGCAGTGGACTAGCGGAGGGCTACAATGAGCAGTTCTTC. Its protein is CASSGLAEGYNEQFF.